A selection of T cell receptor beta chains follows, all from one sample in a study of CXCR3-negative and CXCR3-positive naive CD8 T cells. TCRdb re-called the 5' RACE reads; one entry per CDR3 protein, DNA not given. This listing includes about 63,000 distinct CDR3 sequences. The sequenced material came from naive CXCR3+ CD8+ T cells from blood. The receptors come from a human donor in good health. Some clones in this sample may be carry-over from other donors' samples. Both conserved end residues are part of each CDR3. Part of the rows lack a size; the others show once, few, many or a class for expanded clones.

size: NA; length: 13; J: TRBJ2-4; V: TRBV5-1; CDR3: CASSAGQVNIQYF
size: NA; length: 12; J: TRBJ2-3; V: TRBV6-6; CDR3: CASSLAENTQYF
size: NA; length: 14; J: TRBJ1-1; V: TRBV5-6; CDR3: CASSLVQKNTEAFF
size: NA; length: 15; J: TRBJ2-5; V: TRBV4-2; CDR3: CASSLTTGGGETQYF
size: NA; length: 15; J: TRBJ2-7; V: TRBV7-9; CDR3: CASSSPGHLFYEQYF
size: NA; length: 12; J: TRBJ1-1; V: TRBV30; CDR3: CAWRGRNTEAFF
size: NA; length: 14; J: TRBJ2-7; V: TRBV7-3; CDR3: CASSLGGTAYEQYF
size: NA; length: 15; J: TRBJ2-3; V: TRBV6-5; CDR3: CASRSPGQSTDTQYF
size: NA; length: 14; J: TRBJ2-7; V: TRBV4-3; CDR3: CASSQESGTYEQYF
size: NA; length: 15; J: TRBJ2-5; V: TRBV3-1; CDR3: CASSQDRTSPETQYF
size: NA; length: 16; J: TRBJ2-7; V: TRBV23-1; CDR3: CASSQSLGTQGNEQYF
size: NA; length: 16; J: TRBJ2-1; V: TRBV23-1; CDR3: CASSQVADRGRSEQFF
size: NA; length: 13; J: TRBJ2-1; V: TRBV5-1; CDR3: CASSLPPNNEQFF
size: NA; length: 12; J: TRBJ2-1; V: TRBV29-1; CDR3: CSVDRGQGEQFF
size: NA; length: 16; J: TRBJ2-5; V: TRBV7-9; CDR3: CASSSPSLADQETQYF
size: NA; length: 15; J: TRBJ2-7; V: TRBV7-9; CDR3: CASSYGPLTPYEQYF
size: NA; length: 13; J: TRBJ2-7; V: TRBV28; CDR3: CASSLLAPYEQYF
size: NA; length: 17; J: TRBJ1-2; V: TRBV20-1; CDR3: CSARALKGGQGADGYTF
size: NA; length: 14; J: TRBJ2-5; V: TRBV13; CDR3: CASSQDRIQETQYF
size: NA; length: 17; J: TRBJ2-5; V: TRBV4-3; CDR3: CASSHHLAGGPGETQYF
size: NA; length: 14; J: TRBJ2-5; V: TRBV7-2; CDR3: CASSLLQEEETQYF
size: NA; length: 18; J: TRBJ2-1; V: TRBV18; CDR3: CASSLSGALVASYNEQFF
size: NA; length: 15; J: TRBJ2-7; V: TRBV15; CDR3: CATSREYIGDSEQYF
size: NA; length: 14; J: TRBJ2-7; V: TRBV7-3; CDR3: CASSPGGSGGEQYF
size: NA; length: 12; J: TRBJ1-2; V: TRBV4-1; CDR3: CASSQEGFGYTF
size: NA; length: 15; J: TRBJ2-7; V: TRBV19; CDR3: CASSPWEGTSYEQYF
size: NA; length: 14; J: TRBJ1-2; V: TRBV29-1; CDR3: CSVFDSHDGYGYTF
size: medium-sized; length: 13; J: TRBJ2-7; V: TRBV7-6; CDR3: CASSSGTGYEQYF
size: NA; length: 18; J: TRBJ2-1; V: TRBV10-3; CDR3: CAISEPTDSPSKGNEQFF
size: NA; length: 16; J: TRBJ2-5; V: TRBV29-1; CDR3: CSVAGTGGDGSETQYF
size: NA; length: 15; J: TRBJ2-7; V: TRBV20-1; CDR3: CSARDRTGLYYEQYF
size: NA; length: 13; J: TRBJ2-6; V: TRBV11-3; CDR3: CASSLSGANVLTF
size: NA; length: 14; J: TRBJ1-6; V: TRBV29-1; CDR3: CSSFWTGANSPLHF
size: NA; length: 15; J: TRBJ2-5; V: TRBV28; CDR3: CASSLAGGIGETQYF
size: NA; length: 12; J: TRBJ1-1; V: TRBV7-9; CDR3: CASSESPELAFF
size: NA; length: 16; J: TRBJ2-2; V: TRBV27; CDR3: CASSWVMRVSTGELFF
size: NA; length: 16; J: TRBJ2-3; V: TRBV4-3; CDR3: CASSHSRDSGMNTQYF
size: NA; length: 16; J: TRBJ2-3; V: TRBV6-5; CDR3: CASSYFGAGGPDTQYF
size: NA; length: 16; J: TRBJ2-5; V: TRBV13; CDR3: CASSPQTGPYQETQYF
size: NA; length: 14; J: TRBJ2-2; V: TRBV7-8; CDR3: CASSLALNTGELFF
size: NA; length: 15; J: TRBJ2-7; V: TRBV5-5; CDR3: CASSYTSRDNYEQYF
size: NA; length: 14; J: TRBJ1-6; V: TRBV14; CDR3: CASSQRGDFSPLHF
size: NA; length: 16; J: TRBJ2-1; V: TRBV5-6; CDR3: CASSWTAGASYNEQFF
size: NA; length: 15; J: TRBJ2-1; V: TRBV5-1; CDR3: CASSSGTGGGDEQFF
size: NA; length: 16; J: TRBJ2-2; V: TRBV19; CDR3: CASSMASGAYTGELFF
size: medium-sized; length: 16; J: TRBJ2-1; V: TRBV7-6; CDR3: CASSARDRETYNEQFF
size: NA; length: 13; J: TRBJ1-1; V: TRBV29-1; CDR3: CSVEEAMGTEAFF
size: NA; length: 14; J: TRBJ2-7; V: TRBV6-6; CDR3: CASSYYRTAYEQYF
size: NA; length: 16; J: TRBJ2-1; V: TRBV29-1; CDR3: CSVDPRGSSGVNEQFF
size: NA; length: 14; J: TRBJ2-7; V: TRBV27; CDR3: CASRGLTGSYEQYF
size: NA; length: 14; J: TRBJ2-7; V: TRBV5-5; CDR3: CASSLGQGCYEQYF
size: NA; length: 14; J: TRBJ1-1; V: TRBV4-2; CDR3: CASSPGREPPEAFF
size: NA; length: 15; J: TRBJ2-7; V: TRBV29-1; CDR3: CSVEDLGTGIYEQYF
size: NA; length: 15; J: TRBJ2-7; V: TRBV6-4; CDR3: CASSESSGGGYEQYF